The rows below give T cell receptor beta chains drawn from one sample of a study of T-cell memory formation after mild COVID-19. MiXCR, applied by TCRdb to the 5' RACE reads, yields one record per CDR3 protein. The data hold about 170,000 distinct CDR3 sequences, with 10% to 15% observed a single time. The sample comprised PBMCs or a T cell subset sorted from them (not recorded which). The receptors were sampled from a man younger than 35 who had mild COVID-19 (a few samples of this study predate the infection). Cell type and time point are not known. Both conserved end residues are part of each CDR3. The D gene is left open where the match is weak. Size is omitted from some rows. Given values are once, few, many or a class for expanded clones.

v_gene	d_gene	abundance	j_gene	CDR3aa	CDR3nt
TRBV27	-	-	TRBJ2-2	CASTGGGYTGELFF	TGTGCCAGCACCGGAGGGGGATACACCGGGGAGCTGTTTTTT
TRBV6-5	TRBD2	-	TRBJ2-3	CASQRGGTDTQYF	TGTGCCAGCCAGCGGGGGGGGACAGATACGCAGTATTTT
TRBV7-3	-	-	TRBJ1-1	CASSFRDNLVNTEAFF	TGTGCCAGCAGCTTCAGGGACAACCTGGTGAACACTGAAGCTTTCTTT
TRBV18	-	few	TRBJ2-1	CASSEDRDSGEQFF	TGTGCCAGCTCAGAAGACAGGGACTCTGGGGAGCAGTTCTTC
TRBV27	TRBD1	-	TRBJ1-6	CASSVTGWDSPLHF	TGTGCCAGCAGTGTGACAGGGTGGGATTCACCCCTCCACTTT
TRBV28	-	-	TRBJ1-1	CASSPPVPGKTEAFF	TGTGCCAGCAGTCCCCCCGTGCCAGGGAAAACTGAAGCTTTCTTT
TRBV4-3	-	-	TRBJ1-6	CASSQLTALISPLHF	TGCGCCAGCAGCCAGCTGACAGCGTTGATTTCACCCCTCCACTTT
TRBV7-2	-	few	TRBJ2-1	CASSLVRANEQFF	TGTGCCAGCAGCTTGGTTCGGGCTAATGAGCAGTTCTTC
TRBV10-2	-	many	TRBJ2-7	CASRRTMNYEQYF	TGCGCCAGCAGAAGGACTATGAACTACGAGCAGTACTTC
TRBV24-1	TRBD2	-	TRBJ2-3	CATSRGGLDTQYF	TGTGCCACCAGCCGCGGGGGGCTCGATACGCAGTATTTT
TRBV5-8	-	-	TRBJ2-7	CASRPGVGALYEQYF	TGTGCCAGCAGACCAGGGGTCGGGGCTTTGTACGAGCAGTACTTC
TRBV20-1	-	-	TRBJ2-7	CSARDRLNYEQYF	TGCAGTGCTAGAGACAGGCTCAACTACGAGCAGTACTTC
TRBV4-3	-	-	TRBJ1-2	CASSQGVQDSPFYGYTF	TGCGCCAGCAGCCAAGGAGTACAGGATTCCCCCTTCTATGGCTACACCTTC